This T cell receptor beta chain was sequenced during a study of T cells after yellow fever vaccination. This clonotype was seen ten or more times. Researchers made TCR cDNA using 5'RACE template switching, and this step added a universal primer site and UMIs. TCRdb re-called the 5' RACE reads with MiXCR, one entry per CDR3 protein. The repertoire holds 20,000 to 25,000 distinct CDR3 sequences, with around 3.3% as singletons. Study conclusions and caveats: Post-booster reappearance was seen for most primary-vaccination clones (just over 95% CD4, 88% CD8).

Germline-derived CDR1 and CDR2 are MNHNS and SASEGT. J lost 0 bases, V lost 6 bases, and 7 bases had no gene match. The CDR3 spans 16 residues. This receptor was identified in a man aged 18 to 35 who received the YFV17D yellow fever vaccine. The V gene is TRBV6-1, the J gene TRBJ2-2; 7 bases align to TRBD1. Specimen: PBMCs, either bulk or a sorted T-cell subset (CD4+, CD8+, memory, or dextramer-sorted; not recorded which), collected roughly 46 days after the first yellow fever vaccination. CDR3 sequence reads: CASRRRTGPNTGELFF. The CDR3 nucleotides read TGTGCCAGCAGGAGACGGACAGGCCCGAACACCGGGGAGCTGTTTTTT.